The 28 T cell receptor beta chains given below trace back to one sample, sequenced in a study of tissue T cells after allogeneic stem cell transplantation. The time point was: mouse harvest day 7 after allogeneic transplant. The graft held 10^6 splenic CD5+ T cells and 10^7 T-cell-depleted bone marrow cells. The protocol was immunoSEQ multiplex PCR, while the TCRdb copy is restricted to in-frame clones and leaves out a portion. Counted here are 7,000 or so clones, 45% to 50% occurring once; the ten biggest clones make up under 4%. Material: gut tissue. The receptors originated from a female BALB/c mouse given C57BL/6 T cells with graft-versus-host disease after an allogeneic hematopoietic cell transplant.

This clone has more than one count but fewer than ten. Each gene name is a mouse one. The read halts 1 residue ahead of the CDR3 end, with the missing end drawn from the germline J gene. The chain has TRBV1 and TRBJ1-4; no firm D call. The CDR3 sequence is 15 residues long. The ends were cut back, 3 bases at V and 0 bases at J, with 8 bases in the middle. Germline V lookup: CDR1 NSQYPW, CDR2 LRSPGD (reference sequence). CDR3 DNA, as far as it was read: TGCACCTGCAGTGCTCACAGAATTTCCAACGAAAGATTATTT. The encoded protein is CTCSAHRISNERLF. The whole CDR3 sequence reads CTCSAHRISNERLFF.

Points on this clone: Gene names follow the mouse nomenclature. The read terminates 1 residue before the CDR3 end, so the remaining end is supplied by the germline J gene. The V call is TRBV23, the J call TRBJ1-1; the DNA was not used to check the table's D call, TRBD1. Germline CDR1 reads KGHTA; CDR2 reads FQNQQP. CDR3 length equals 14 residues. The CDR3 loop is CSSSTGTANTEVFF. CDR3 DNA, as far as it was read: TGCTCCAGCAGCACCGGGACAGCGAACACAGAAGTCTTC.

Comments on this clone: Gene and germline names: mouse. The read stops 1 residue short of the end of the CDR3; the missing end is completed from the germline J gene. The V call is TRBV15, the J call TRBJ2-7, with D perhaps TRBD1 (5 bases). The CDR3 has 13 residues. CDR1 SGHND and CDR2 FRSKSL come from the germline V gene. Between the trimmed V and J ends, which lost 5 bases and 0 bases, there was a span of 8 bases. The CDR3 here is CASSPGSSYEQYF. The CDR3 bases that were read are TGTGCCAGCAGTCCAGGGAGCTCCTATGAACAGTAC.

This clone was seen only a few times. Gene names are mouse gene names. The sequence runs out 1 residue before the end of the CDR3; the remainder is reconstructed from the germline J gene. The chain links TRBV26 to TRBJ2-7, with D possibly matching TRBD1 (6 bases). Between the trimmed V and J ends, which lost 4 bases and 5 bases, there was a span of 9 bases. The CDR3 has 12 residues. Germline CDR1 KGHPV, CDR2 FQNQEV (reference sequence). The CDR3 loop reads CASSPGTNEQYF. The CDR3 bases that were read are TGTGCCAGCAGTCCCGGGACAAATGAACAGTAC. Drawing the rest from reference TRBV26 and TRBJ2-7, the complete variable domain is NSKVIQTPRYLVKGQGQKAKMRCIPEKGHPVVFWYQQNKNNEFKFLINFQNQEVLQQIDMTEKRFSAECPSNSPCSLEIQSSEAGDSALYLCASSPGTNEQYFGPGTRLTVL.

As to this clone: The listed genes are named as in mouse. Coverage ceases 1 residue before the CDR3 finishes, and the germline J gene fills in the end. The genes are TRBV26 and TRBJ1-6; D is unresolved. TRBJ1-6 is an ORF, with its function uncertain. This CDR3 has 14 amino acids. Looked up from germline, CDR1 is KGHPV and CDR2 is FQNQEV (reference sequence). V was trimmed by 3 bases and J by 4 bases, leaving 7 bases between them. The CDR3: CASSLTPYNSPLYF. CDR3 DNA (partial): TGTGCCAGCAGTCTAACACCTTATAATTCGCCCCTCTAC.

Sample share makes this clone medium-sized. Gene names denote mouse genes. The read comes to an end 1 residue before the CDR3 does, leaving the germline J gene to fill in the end. V gene TRBV16 combines with J gene TRBJ2-4; D gene uncertain. The V gene's germline CDR1 is SGHSA and CDR2 FRNQAP. Trimming shortened V by 1 base and J by 4 bases, and 6 bases separated the two germline ends. The CDR3 totals 13 residues. The chain's CDR3 is CASSLAPENTLYF. The sequenced CDR3 bases are TGTGCAAGCAGCTTAGCGCCAGAAAACACCTTGTAC.

To note about this clone: The germline and genes are mouse ones. The missing CDR3 end, 1 residue past where the read stops, is filled in from the germline J gene. This chain connects TRBV24 to TRBJ2-5; D unclear. V lost 4 bases to trimming and J lost 6 bases, with 5 bases between them. CDR1 is KGHTA, CDR2 FRNEEI, per germline. The CDR3 extends over 11 amino acids. The sequenced part of the CDR3 DNA is TGTGCCAGCAGTCGTCGTGACACCCAGTAC. Residues: CASSRRDTQY. The whole CDR3 is CASSRRDTQYF.

Of note for this clone: Genes here carry mouse names. The sequence runs out 1 residue before the end of the CDR3; the remainder is reconstructed from the germline J gene. V and J are TRBV26 and TRBJ1-4; D is possibly TRBD1 (5 bases). Trimming shortened V by 3 bases and J by 0 bases, and 8 bases separated the two germline ends. Germline V lookup: CDR1 KGHPV, CDR2 FQNQEV (reference sequence). There are 15 residues in the CDR3. This CDR3 reads CASSLRTISNERLFF. The CDR3 bases that were read are TGTGCCAGCAGTCTAAGGACAATTTCCAACGAAAGATTATTT.

In its sample, this clone is medium-sized (0.01 to 0.1%). Genes here carry mouse names. Coverage ceases 1 residue before the CDR3 finishes, and the germline J gene fills in the end. The rearrangement links TRBV3 to TRBJ2-2; TRBD1 aligns across 7 bases. The trim removed 1 base at V and 1 base at J, leaving 3 bases unmatched. The CDR3 spans 16 residues. CDR1 SNHLY and CDR2 FYNGKV come from the germline V gene (reference sequence). CDR3 region: CASSLDRQGNTGQLYF. CDR3 DNA (partial): TGTGCCAGCAGCTTAGACCGACAGGGAAACACCGGGCAGCTCTAC. The entire variable domain, with the rest obtained from reference TRBV3 and TRBJ2-2, is as follows: GPKVLQIPSHQIIDMGQMVTLNCDPVSNHLYFYWYKQILGQQMEFLVNFYNGKVMEKSKLFKDQFSVERPDGSYFTLKIQPTALEDSAVYFCASSLDRQGNTGQLYFGEGSKLTVL.

About this clone itself: The genes are named according to mouse. The CDR3 end is not reached by the read, which stops 1 residue before it; the germline J gene fills it in. The chain employs TRBV24 and TRBJ2-1; the D gene is possibly TRBD2 (6 bases). In germline, CDR1 is KGHTA, CDR2 FRNEEI. With 5 bases removed from V and 2 bases from J, the gap between germline ends came to 13 bases. The CDR3 sequence is 15 residues long. This chain's CDR3 is CASSFLRGDYAEQFF. Incomplete CDR3 DNA: TGTGCCAGCAGTTTCCTCCGGGGGGACTATGCTGAGCAGTTC.

On this clone: The genes and germline here are from mouse. The part of the CDR3 DNA that was read is TGTGCCAGCAGCCAAGAAGGGCATTACACAGAAGTCTTC. Protein sequence: CASSQEGHYTEVF. In full, the CDR3 reads CASSQEGHYTEVFF. The chain recombines TRBV2 with TRBJ1-1, with unresolved D. The read finishes 1 residue shy of the CDR3 end, and the germline J gene is used to complete it. Per the germline V gene, CDR1 is LGHNA and CDR2 is YSYQKL. The CDR3 covers 14 residues. Trimming left V 0 bases short and J 3 bases short, with 8 bases between.

In its sample, this clone is medium-sized. Gene names denote mouse genes. The CDR3 end lies 1 residue beyond the end of the read and is filled in from the germline J gene. The J gene is TRBJ1-2, the V gene TRBV23; the D segment call TRBD1 is taken from the table without a DNA check. CDR1 is KGHTA and CDR2 is FQNQQP in the germline V gene. CDR3 size: 13 residues. The DNA read from the CDR3 is TGCTCCAGCAGCCTACAGGGTGGGTCCGACTACACC. Protein sequence: CSSSLQGGSDYT. The entire CDR3 protein is CSSSLQGGSDYTF. Looking up the rest from reference TRBV23 and TRBJ1-2 gives the full variable domain: DAAVTQKPRYLIKMKGQEAEMKCIPEKGHTAVFWYQQKQSKELKFLIYFQNQQPLDQIDMVKERFSAVCPSSSLCSLGIRTCEAEDSALYLCSSSLQGGSDYTFGSGTRLLVI.

To note about this clone: Gene names and germline match the mouse. The read ends 1 residue early relative to the CDR3; the germline J gene fills the gap. The chain couples TRBV12-1 to TRBJ2-3, with 10 bases identical to TRBD2. Looked up from germline, CDR1 is SGHSN and CDR2 is HYEKVE. With V trimmed by 4 bases and J by 0 bases, 6 bases remained unmatched. The CDR3 covers 16 residues. CDR3 protein: CASSPLGGSSAETLYF. The DNA read from the CDR3 is TGTGCCAGCTCACCACTGGGGGGGTCAAGTGCAGAAACGCTGTAT.

There are a few counts of this clone. Gene names and germline refer to mouse. This CDR3 reads CAWSSGTGGDEQYF. CDR3 DNA, as far as it was read: TGTGCCTGGAGCTCCGGGACTGGGGGGGATGAACAGTAC. This sequence joins TRBV31 and TRBJ2-7; 13 bases match TRBD2. Coverage ceases 1 residue before the CDR3 finishes, and the germline J gene fills in the end. The germline CDR1 and CDR2 sequences are GKSSPN and SITVG. V was clipped by 3 bases and J by 5 bases; unmatched bases: 4. The CDR3 loop spans 14 amino acids.

Regarding this clone: Gene names and germline match the mouse. The read comes to an end 1 residue before the CDR3 does, leaving the germline J gene to fill in the end. The rearrangement joins TRBV1 to TRBJ1-3; no reliable D call. CDR3 length: 16 amino acids. V lost 0 bases and J 0 bases, leaving 9 bases between the germline ends. CDR1 and CDR2 (germline): NSQYPW, LRSPGD (reference sequence). The CDR3 bases that were read are TGCACCTGCAGTGCAGACGACAAAAATTCTGGAAATACGCTCTAT. Protein sequence: CTCSADDKNSGNTLY. The whole CDR3 protein is CTCSADDKNSGNTLYF.

Comments on this clone: Gene names are mouse gene names. The CDR3 end is not reached by the read, which stops 1 residue before it; the germline J gene fills it in. V and J are TRBV23 and TRBJ1-4; TRBD1 is the table's D call and was not checked against the DNA. Germline loops: CDR1 KGHTA, CDR2 FQNQQP. The CDR3 contains 15 residues. The DNA read from the CDR3 is TGCTCCAGCAGTCAATCGTTACAAAACAACGAAAGATTATTT. Residues: CSSSQSLQNNERLF. The whole CDR3 reads CSSSQSLQNNERLFF.

This clone was seen a few times. The gene symbols are mouse symbols. The read falls 1 residue short of the CDR3 end, and the missing part is taken from the germline J gene. This chain joins TRBV12-1 and TRBJ2-4; D possibly corresponds to TRBD2 (7 bases). Trimming stripped 1 base from V and 7 bases from J, with 14 bases between. CDR1 and CDR2 (germline): SGHSN, HYEKVE. The CDR3 runs to 14 residues. CDR3 loop: CASSLGGAFDTLYF. The CDR3 DNA, read in part, is TGTGCCAGCTCTCTGGGGGGCGCTTTCGACACCTTGTAC.

On this clone: Genes and germline come from the mouse. The CDR3 reads CASSQTVSGNTLYF. The sequenced part of the CDR3 DNA is TGTGCCAGCAGCCAGACAGTTTCTGGAAATACGCTCTAT. The chain employs TRBV3 and TRBJ1-3; D may be TRBD1 (5 bases). Read data end 1 residue before the CDR3 end; the end is taken from the germline J gene. Germline CDR1 and CDR2: SNHLY and FYNGKV (reference sequence). With 5 bases removed from V and 0 bases from J, the gap between germline ends came to 8 bases. The CDR3 consists of 14 residues.

This clone was detected only a few times. Gene and germline names: mouse. The sequenced fragment ends 1 residue before the CDR3 boundary, so the rest is inferred from the germline J gene. V usage is TRBV26 and J usage is TRBJ1-3; no clear D. The germline V and J ends were trimmed by 3 bases and 2 bases, with 5 bases remaining between them. Germline loops: CDR1 KGHPV, CDR2 FQNQEV (reference sequence). This CDR3 region has 13 residues. Incomplete CDR3 DNA: TGTGCCAGCAGTCTTAGGGCTGGAAATACGCTCTAT. This translates into CASSLRAGNTLY. In full, the CDR3 reads CASSLRAGNTLYF.

This clone has only one observation. Mouse germline and gene names are used. The read terminates 1 residue ahead of where the CDR3 ends, so the germline J gene completes it. The chain couples TRBV3 to TRBJ2-3; weak D call: TRBD1 (5 bases). The germline gives CDR1 SNHLY, CDR2 FYNGKV (reference sequence). Trimming shortened V by 3 bases and J by 0 bases, and 10 bases separated the two germline ends. The CDR3 sequence is 15 residues long. The covered CDR3 bases are TGTGCCAGCAGCTTCGACAGACCTAGTGCAGAAACGCTGTAT. The encoded protein is CASSFDRPSAETLY. The entire CDR3 reads CASSFDRPSAETLYF. The complete variable domain, with remaining parts taken from reference TRBV3 and TRBJ2-3, reads GPKVLQIPSHQIIDMGQMVTLNCDPVSNHLYFYWYKQILGQQMEFLVNFYNGKVMEKSKLFKDQFSVERPDGSYFTLKIQPTALEDSAVYFCASSFDRPSAETLYFGSGTRLTVL.

Details on this clone: Mouse gene names and germline throughout. Read sequence stops 1 residue before the CDR3 end, and the germline J gene provides the missing end. The J gene is TRBJ1-6, the V gene TRBV12-1, with 9 bases matching TRBD1. TRBJ1-6 is treated as an ORF (open reading frame) with a function not yet certain. V trimming: 0 bases; J trimming: 3 bases; junction bases outside the gene matches: 5. Germline assignment: CDR1 SGHSN and CDR2 HYEKVE. The length of the CDR3 is 17 residues. Partial CDR3 DNA: TGTGCCAGCTCTCTCGTCCGGGACAGGGTCTATAATTCGCCCCTCTAC. It yields the protein CASSLVRDRVYNSPLY. The full CDR3 protein is CASSLVRDRVYNSPLYF.

This clone was counted between two and nine times. Mouse gene names and germline throughout. Read data end 1 residue before the CDR3 end; the end is taken from the germline J gene. V gene TRBV23 combines with J gene TRBJ1-5; TRBD1, the table's D call, was not compared with the DNA. Germline V gene lookup returns CDR1 KGHTA and CDR2 FQNQQP. The CDR3 is 13 amino acids. The CDR3 sequence: CSSSQSDIQAPLF. The covered CDR3 bases are TGCTCCAGCAGTCAATCGGACATCCAGGCTCCGCTT. Supplemented by reference TRBV23 and TRBJ1-5, the full variable domain reads DAAVTQKPRYLIKMKGQEAEMKCIPEKGHTAVFWYQQKQSKELKFLIYFQNQQPLDQIDMVKERFSAVCPSSSLCSLGIRTCEAEDSALYLCSSSQSDIQAPLFGEGTRLSVL.

In the case of this clone: The listed genes are named as in mouse. The CDR3 end falls 1 residue outside the read, so it is completed with the germline J gene. This chain connects TRBV13-3 to TRBJ1-6; 9 nucleotides agree with TRBD1. TRBJ1-6 is treated as an ORF (open reading frame) with a function not yet certain. CDR1 and CDR2 from the germline V gene are NNHDY and SYVADS. The CDR3 contains 15 residues. The J segment lost 5 bases and the V segment lost 2 bases, leaving 2 bases of the junction unmatched. The covered CDR3 bases are TGTGCCAGCAGTGAAGGGGACAGGGATAATTCGCCCCTCTAC. It codes for CASSEGDRDNSPLY. The full-length CDR3 reads as CASSEGDRDNSPLYF.

The sample holds a few counts of this clone. All gene names here are mouse names. CDR3 sequence: CASSLSTGGYAEQFF. The DNA read from the CDR3 is TGTGCCAGCAGTCTGTCGACAGGGGGCTATGCTGAGCAGTTC. The rearrangement links TRBV26 to TRBJ2-1; 9 bases are shared with TRBD1. The read falls 1 residue short of the CDR3 end, and the missing part is taken from the germline J gene. The germline gives CDR1 KGHPV, CDR2 FQNQEV (reference sequence). The CDR3 runs 15 residues. J gave up 3 bases and V 0 bases, and 0 bases lay outside the gene matches.

Notes on this clone: Gene names denote mouse genes. The observed sequence ends 1 residue before the CDR3 terminus, with the missing tail filled in from the germline J gene. The genes are TRBV12-2 and TRBJ1-2; D perhaps matches TRBD1 (6 bases). Germline values: CDR1 SGHLS, CDR2 HYDKME. Trimming left V 6 bases short and J 1 base short, with 14 bases between. The CDR3 spans 14 residues. The CDR3 bases that were read are TGTGCCAGCCGCCGGGACAATAAAAACTCCGACTACACC. It codes for CASRRDNKNSDYT. The whole CDR3 protein is CASRRDNKNSDYTF.

Of note for this clone: All gene names here are mouse names. Coverage ceases 1 residue before the CDR3 finishes, and the germline J gene fills in the end. This chain links TRBV26 with TRBJ1-1; D is uncertain. V dropped 0 bases and J dropped 6 bases, with 2 bases sitting between them. The CDR3 length is 11 residues. Germline CDR1 is KGHPV and CDR2 is FQNQEV (reference sequence). The CDR3 DNA, read in part, is TGTGCCAGCAGTCTGTCGTCAGAAGTCTTC. Translated, it gives CASSLSSEVF. From start to end, the CDR3 is CASSLSSEVFF.

As concerns this clone: A read error may produce the germline difference seen at one junction end. Mouse gene names and germline throughout. The read terminates 1 residue ahead of where the CDR3 ends, so the germline J gene completes it. This sequence joins TRBV12-2 and TRBJ2-5; 10 nucleotides match TRBD2. This CDR3 has 14 amino acids. Germline-derived CDR1 and CDR2 are SGHLS and HYDKME. CDR3 amino acids: CASSRTGGQGTQYF. The sequenced CDR3 bases are TGTGCCAGCTCTCGGACTGGGGGCCAAGGCACCCAGTAC.

A note on this clone: Mouse germline and gene names are used. The read halts 1 residue ahead of the CDR3 end, with the missing end drawn from the germline J gene. This sequence joins TRBV12-2 and TRBJ1-4; 9 bases align to TRBD1. Losses at the gene ends were 2 bases for V and 0 bases for J; bases not matched to a gene: 6. Germline-derived CDR1 and CDR2 are SGHLS and HYDKME. The CDR3 runs to 17 residues. This chain's CDR3 is CASSPGQGRISNERLFF. The DNA read from the CDR3 is TGTGCCAGCTCTCCCGGACAGGGGAGAATTTCCAACGAAAGATTATTT.